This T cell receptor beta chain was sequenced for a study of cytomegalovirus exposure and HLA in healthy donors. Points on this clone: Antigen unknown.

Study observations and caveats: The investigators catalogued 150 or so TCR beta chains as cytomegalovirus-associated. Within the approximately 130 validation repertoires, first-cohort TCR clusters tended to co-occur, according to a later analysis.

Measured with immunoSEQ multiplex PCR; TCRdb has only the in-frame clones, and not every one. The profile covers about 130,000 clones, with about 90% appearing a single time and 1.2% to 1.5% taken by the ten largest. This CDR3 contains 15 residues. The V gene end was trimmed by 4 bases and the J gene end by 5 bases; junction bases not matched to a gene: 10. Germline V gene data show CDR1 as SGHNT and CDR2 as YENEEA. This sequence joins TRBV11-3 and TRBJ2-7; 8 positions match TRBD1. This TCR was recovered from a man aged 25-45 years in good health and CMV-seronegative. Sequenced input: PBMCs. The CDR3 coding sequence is TGTGCCAGCAGCTCCCGACAGGGGTCGATCCACGAGCAGTACTTC. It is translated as CASSSRQGSIHEQYF.